The 12 T cell receptor beta chains below were found in one sample sequenced in a study of control samples from healthy donors and cancer patients. The assay was immunoSEQ multiplex PCR, and TCRdb's table has in-frame clones only and misses some. In the table there are about 80,000 clones, approximately 91% of which are singletons. The sequenced sample consisted of blood. The source is a woman aged 60 to 75 in good health.

This chain links TRBV15 with TRBJ1-6; D is uncertain. Germline V lookup: CDR1 LNHNV, CDR2 YYDKDF (reference sequence). Trimming stripped 8 bases from V and 6 bases from J, with 14 bases between. The CDR3 extends over 14 amino acids. The CDR3 sequence is CATQPSPSNSPLHF. In nucleotides, the CDR3 is TGTGCCACCCAGCCTAGCCCCAGTAATTCACCCCTCCACTTT.

The J gene is TRBJ1-2, the V gene TRBV13; TRBD1 agrees at 7 bases. Trimming removed 3 bases from V and 5 bases from J; junction bases left unmatched: 15. Germline V gives CDR1 PRHDT, CDR2 FYEKMQ (reference sequence). The CDR3 consists of 17 residues. CDR3 DNA sequence: TGTGCCAGCAGCTTTACAGGGGCCAACGACCGACTTTATGGCTACACCTTC. Protein: CASSFTGANDRLYGYTF.

The V gene is TRBV28, the J gene TRBJ1-4, with D possibly being TRBD1 (5 bases). V dropped 8 bases and J dropped 5 bases, with 12 bases sitting between them. Germline-derived CDR1 and CDR2 are MDHEN and SYDVKM. This CDR3 has 13 amino acids. The chain's CDR3 is CASLPAGNEKLFF. The CDR3 DNA reads TGTGCCAGCCTCCCGGCAGGGAATGAAAAACTGTTTTTT.

This chain joins TRBV2 and TRBJ1-1; D remains ambiguous. The CDR3 runs 14 residues. Germline V gene lookup returns CDR1 SNHLY and CDR2 FYNNEI. The germline V and J ends were trimmed by 7 bases and 8 bases, with 20 bases remaining between them. As DNA, the CDR3 is TGTGCCAGCAAGTTCGGCGATTGGGCCTCCGAAGCTTTCTTT. It encodes CASKFGDWASEAFF.

The chain couples TRBV10-3 to TRBJ1-4; D gene ambiguous. CDR1 and CDR2 (germline): ENHRY, SYGVKD. This CDR3 has 14 residues. With 10 bases removed from V and 7 bases from J, the gap between germline ends came to 19 bases. The CDR3 region has the DNA TGTGCCACCCGGGCGGGGTCGGAAAGTGAAAAACTGTTTTTT. Its protein product is CATRAGSESEKLFF.

This chain links TRBV6-2 or TRBV6-3 with TRBJ2-1; 7 nucleotides agree with TRBD1. V lost 2 bases, J lost 3 bases, and 7 bases stayed unmatched. This CDR3 comprises 16 residues. CDR1 is MNHEY and CDR2 is SVGEGT in the germline V gene. The CDR3 reads CASSYPHYRGYNEQFF. The CDR3 DNA reads as TGTGCCAGCAGTTACCCTCACTACAGGGGCTACAATGAGCAGTTCTTC.

The chain is built from TRBV9 and TRBJ1-1; D is ambiguous. The CDR3 is made up of 15 amino acids. Germline assignment: CDR1 SGDLS and CDR2 YYNGEE. The ends were cut back, 0 bases at V and 4 bases at J, with 13 bases in the middle. The CDR3 region has the DNA TGTGCCAGCAGCGTAGCTACAATCCCCAGCACTGAAGCTTTCTTT. This translates into CASSVATIPSTEAFF.

The V and J genes are TRBV15 and TRBJ2-3, with D possibly TRBD1 on 6 matching bases. Trimming left V 0 bases short and J 4 bases short, with 11 bases between. The CDR3 spans 15 residues. The V gene's germline CDR1 is LNHNV and CDR2 YYDKDF (reference sequence). The CDR3 DNA is TGTGCCACCAGCAGAGATCAGGGGTTTCCAGATACGCAGTATTTT. The encoded protein is CATSRDQGFPDTQYF.

The V call is TRBV12-5, the J call TRBJ1-2; D is perhaps TRBD1 (5 bases). Per germline, CDR1 LGHNT and CDR2 FRNRAP. CDR3 length equals 18 residues. Trimming took 1 base from V and 8 from J, leaving 26 bases between them. CDR3 amino acids: CASGLDLDSRGTEGGYTF. Here the CDR3 DNA reads TGTGCTAGTGGTTTGGACCTGGACTCCCGCGGGACGGAGGGGGGCTACACCTTC.

The chain is built from TRBV27 and TRBJ2-7; possibly TRBD2 for D (5 bases). Trimming shortened V by 6 bases and J by 3 bases, and 12 bases separated the two germline ends. In germline, CDR1 is MNHEY, CDR2 SMNVEV (reference sequence). The CDR3 is 13 residues long. CDR3 amino acids: CASSTRYGYEQYF. Written as DNA, the CDR3 is TGTGCCAGCAGCACTAGGTATGGCTACGAGCAGTACTTC.

This clone was seen more than once but under ten times. This sequence joins TRBV4-1 and TRBJ1-2; D remains unclear. The ends were cut back, 6 bases at V and 0 bases at J, with 20 bases in the middle. The CDR3 length is 17 residues. Germline V gene lookup returns CDR1 MGHRA and CDR2 YSYEKL. The CDR3 DNA is TGCGCCAGCAGTCGCGCCACTGTGCGCCGAGCTAACTATGGCTACACCTTC. It encodes CASSRATVRRANYGYTF.

J is TRBJ2-7 and V is TRBV18; maybe TRBD1 (7 bases). The CDR3 extends over 15 amino acids. Trimming left V 3 bases short and J 2 bases short, with 14 bases between. Germline assignment: CDR1 KGHSH and CDR2 LQKENI. The DNA of the CDR3 is TGTGCCAGCTCACCTTTCCCCAGGGGGGCCTACGAGCAGTACTTC. It codes for CASSPFPRGAYEQYF.